This passage covers 27 T cell receptor beta chains from one sample sequenced in a study of cytomegalovirus exposure and HLA in healthy donors. The PCR used 60 Vbeta and 13 Jbeta primers. Profiling relied on immunoSEQ multiplex PCR, and the TCRdb table lists in-frame clones only, not all of them. The table has about 120,000 clones, around 66% seen once; the top ten hold about 1.6%. Sequencing was done on a sample of PBMCs. All receptors derive from a man aged 18-30 years in good health and CMV-seronegative.

The chain combines TRBV9 with TRBJ2-7; D is possibly TRBD2 (5 bases). Germline CDR1 is SGDLS and CDR2 is YYNGEE. Between the trimmed V and J ends, which lost 2 bases and 5 bases, there was a span of 11 bases. CDR3 length: 13 residues. The CDR3 is CASSVERWDEQYF. The CDR3 DNA reads as TGTGCCAGCAGCGTCGAGCGGTGGGACGAGCAGTACTTC. The whole variable domain, filled in from reference TRBV9 and TRBJ2-7, reads DSGVTQTPKHLITATGQRVTLRCSPRSGDLSVYWYQQSLDQGLQFLIQYYNGEERAKGNILERFSAQQFPDLHSELNLSSLELGDSALYFCASSVERWDEQYFGPGTRLTVT.

The chain employs TRBV27 and TRBJ2-7; D possibly corresponds to TRBD1 (5 bases). Germline V gives CDR1 MNHEY, CDR2 SMNVEV (reference sequence). The CDR3 runs to 15 residues. V lost 3 bases and J 2 bases, leaving 14 bases between the germline ends. The chain's CDR3 is CASSFTTLGPYEQYF. The CDR3 DNA follows: TGTGCCAGCAGTTTTACGACCTTGGGGCCCTACGAGCAGTACTTC.

The chain is built from TRBV4-3 and TRBJ1-1, with a tentative D call TRBD1 (6 bases). The germline gives CDR1 LGHNA, CDR2 YSLEER. V was clipped by 5 bases and J by 12 bases, with 19 bases between them. This CDR3 is 13 amino acids long. The CDR3 here is CASSFRGGRPTFF. In DNA, the CDR3 is TGCGCCAGCAGCTTCCGGGGGGGGCGGCCAACTTTCTTT.

This chain links TRBV19 with TRBJ2-1; the D is unclear. This CDR3 has 11 amino acids. Trimming took off 10 bases at V and 4 bases at J, with 8 bases between the two ends. Germline V CDR1 and CDR2: LNHDA, SQIVND (reference sequence). This chain's CDR3 is CATNRYNEQFF. In DNA, the CDR3 is TGTGCCACTAACCGTTACAATGAGCAGTTCTTC.

The gene calls are TRBV4-1 and TRBJ2-7; TRBD2 matches at 8 bases. V was clipped by 2 bases and J by 0 bases; unmatched bases: 3. The CDR3 is made up of 15 amino acids. Germline CDR1 reads MGHRA; CDR2 reads YSYEKL. CDR3 amino acids: CASSQPTSGSYEQYF. The CDR3 bases are TGCGCCAGCAGCCAACCCACTAGCGGCTCCTACGAGCAGTACTTC.

This clone was counted only a few times. V usage is TRBV5-1 and J usage is TRBJ1-2; TRBD1 aligns across 11 bases. The V gene end was trimmed by 4 bases and the J gene end by 8 bases; junction bases not matched to a gene: 4. The CDR3 is 13 amino acids. Per germline, CDR1 SGHRS and CDR2 YFSETQ. Written as DNA, the CDR3 is TGCGCCAGCAGCGTGGACAGGGGGCCGGGCTACACCTTC. This codes for CASSVDRGPGYTF. The whole variable domain, filled in from reference TRBV5-1 and TRBJ1-2, reads KAGVTQTPRYLIKTRGQQVTLSCSPISGHRSVSWYQQTPGQGLQFLFEYFSETQRNKGNFPGRFSGRQFSNSRSEMNVSTLELGDSALYLCASSVDRGPGYTFGSGTRLTVV.

This clone was counted once. The J gene is TRBJ1-2, the V gene TRBV28, with a weak D call TRBD1 (5 bases). The length of the CDR3 is 15 residues. V was clipped by 3 bases and J by 2 bases, with 13 bases between them. Germline V CDR1 and CDR2: MDHEN, SYDVKM. CDR3 nucleotide sequence: TGTGCCAGCAGTTTCCCCCGTTCAGGGAACTATGGCTACACCTTC. It yields the protein CASSFPRSGNYGYTF.

The V call is TRBV5-1, the J call TRBJ2-5; 7 bases agree with TRBD2. The J call is doubtful: the DNA matches TRBJ2-7 better. The CDR3 length is 14 residues. Germline assignment: CDR1 SGHRS and CDR2 YFSETQ. In DNA, the CDR3 is TGCGCCAGCAGCTTGAACGGGAGGACCTACGAGCAGTACTTC. Its translation is CASSLNGRTYEQYF.

The CDR3 reads CAWAGRHTNQPQHF. CDR3 bases: TGTGCCTGGGCGGGACGGCATACCAATCAGCCCCAGCATTTT. The rearrangement links TRBV30 to TRBJ1-5, with D perhaps TRBD1 (5 bases). This CDR3 has 14 residues. The V gene's germline CDR1 is GTSNPN and CDR2 SVGIG (reference sequence). Trimming removed 5 bases at V and 3 bases at J, with 14 bases between.

The gene calls are TRBV30 and TRBJ2-5, with 11 positions matching TRBD2. The CDR3 extends over 15 amino acids. Germline CDR1 is GTSNPN and CDR2 is SVGIG (reference sequence). Losses at the gene ends were 5 bases for V and 4 bases for J; bases not matched to a gene: 9. CDR3 sequence reads: CAWDLAGGPRETQYF. Written as DNA, the CDR3 is TGTGCCTGGGACCTAGCGGGGGGCCCGAGAGAGACCCAGTACTTC.

On this clone: Other DNA sequences within the sample encode an identical CDR3. The chain carries TRBV6-1 and TRBJ1-1; unclear D gene. With 4 bases removed from V and 11 bases from J, the gap between germline ends came to 14 bases. The CDR3 runs to 12 residues. CDR1 and CDR2 from the germline V gene are MNHNS and SASEGT. Written as DNA, the CDR3 is TGTGCCAGCAGTGTGGGAGGTAGGGAGGCTTTCTTT. Translation: CASSVGGREAFF.

V and J are TRBV6-1 and TRBJ2-1; TRBD2 matches at 12 bases. Trimming took 8 bases from V and 8 from J; bases not matched to a gene: 4. CDR1 is MNHNS, CDR2 SASEGT, per germline. The CDR3 length is 13 residues. CDR3 DNA: TGTGCCAGCGCACTAGCGGGGGGAGATGAGCAGTTCTTC. This gives the protein CASALAGGDEQFF.

The chain is built from TRBV6-4 and TRBJ2-1, with TRBD1 as a possible D gene (5 bases). Trimming pared 4 bases from V and 8 bases from J, leaving 12 bases between. CDR3 length equals 13 residues. Germline assignment: CDR1 MRHNA and CDR2 SNTAGT. CDR3 protein: CASSAQGYDEQFF. The CDR3 DNA follows: TGTGCCAGCAGTGCTCAGGGTTACGATGAGCAGTTCTTC.

This clone appeared a single time. Mismatch with germline at one junction end may stem from a read error. The same CDR3 is also encoded by other DNA sequences in this sample. V gene TRBV5-1 combines with J gene TRBJ2-3, with D possibly TRBD2 on 7 matching bases. CDR1 SGHRS and CDR2 YFSETQ come from the germline V gene. The CDR3 loop spans 19 amino acids. The CDR3 region has the DNA TGCGCCAGCAGCTTGGCCGGGGGCGTCGGCGGGAGTCGCCCAGATACGCAATATTTT. Translated: CASSLAGGVGGSRPDTQYF. The whole variable domain, remainder taken from reference TRBV5-1 and TRBJ2-3, is KAGVTQTPRYLIKTRGQQVTLSCSPISGHRSVSWYQQTPGQGLQFLFEYFSETQRNKGNFPGRFSGRQFSNSRSEMNVSTLELGDSALYLCASSLAGGVGGSRPDTQYFGPGTRLTVL.

This clone was picked up one time. This sequence joins TRBV7-9 and TRBJ2-7; D not resolved. The CDR3 runs to 15 residues. V was pared by 2 bases and J by 5 bases, with 16 bases between. CDR1 and CDR2 (germline): SEHNR, FQNEAQ (reference sequence). In DNA, the CDR3 is TGTGCCAGCAGCTTAACTGAGACAAGCTTGGACGAGCAGTACTTC. Translating gives CASSLTETSLDEQYF.

This chain links TRBV18 with TRBJ2-1; TRBD2 agrees at 13 bases. CDR1 is KGHSH, CDR2 LQKENI, per germline. The CDR3 covers 18 residues. J was trimmed by 1 base and V by 6 bases; bases with no gene match: 9. CDR3 nucleotide sequence: TGTGCCAGCTCGTCCATGACTAGCGGGGGGATTTCCTACAATGAGCAGTTCTTC. Its protein is CASSSMTSGGISYNEQFF.

The rearrangement joins TRBV2 to TRBJ1-2; possibly TRBD1 for D (5 bases). V shed 1 base and J shed 4 bases, with 10 bases lying between them. Germline loops: CDR1 SNHLY, CDR2 FYNNEI. The CDR3 is made up of 14 amino acids. In nucleotides, the CDR3 is TGTGCCAGCAGTGAAGGTCAGGGCCTCTATGGCTACACCTTC. Translating it yields CASSEGQGLYGYTF.

This clone was seen a few times. The chain has TRBV7-9 and TRBJ2-3, with a possible D match to TRBD2 (5 bases). CDR3 length: 15 residues. Between the trimmed V and J ends, which lost 2 bases and 0 bases, there was a span of 9 bases. Germline lookup yields CDR1 SEHNR and CDR2 FQNEAQ (reference sequence). The CDR3 DNA reads TGTGCCAGCAGCTTAAAGCTAGCTAGCACAGATACGCAGTATTTT. Protein: CASSLKLASTDTQYF.

In its sample, this clone was seen a few times. The V gene is TRBV7-8, the J gene TRBJ2-7, with a tentative D call TRBD2 (5 bases). Trimming left V 5 bases short and J 7 bases short, with 21 bases between. This CDR3 comprises 15 residues. Germline CDR1 is SGHVS and CDR2 is FQNEAQ. As DNA, the CDR3 is TGTGCCAGCAGCCTACTTAGGACCCCCTCGGGGGAGCAGTACTTC. Amino acid sequence: CASSLLRTPSGEQYF.

Only a few counts were recorded for this clone. The chain links TRBV27 to TRBJ2-7, with D possibly matching TRBD1 (8 bases). Trimming pared 2 bases from V and 2 bases from J, leaving 13 bases between. Germline V lookup: CDR1 MNHEY, CDR2 SMNVEV (reference sequence). The CDR3 covers 15 residues. Written as DNA, the CDR3 is TGTGCCAGCAGTTTAGGACAGGGAGGGACCTACGAGCAGTACTTC. Its protein is CASSLGQGGTYEQYF.

Only a few counts were recorded for this clone. J is TRBJ1-4 and V is TRBV6-6; no clear D. This CDR3 comprises 14 residues. The V and J ends lost 2 bases and 8 bases respectively, with 12 bases between them. CDR1 is MNHNY, CDR2 SVGAGI, per germline (reference sequence). The CDR3 bases are TGTGCCAGCAGTTACGCGGGATCGTCCGAAAAACTGTTTTTT. Its protein product is CASSYAGSSEKLFF.

This rearrangement joins TRBV6-1 to TRBJ1-1; no clear D. Trimming pared 4 bases from V and 8 bases from J, leaving 5 bases between. The CDR3 totals 10 residues. Germline V gene data show CDR1 as MNHNS and CDR2 as SASEGT. The CDR3 DNA follows: TGTGCCAGCAGTGCAAGCGAAGCTTTCTTT. Encoded protein: CASSASEAFF.

This clone was observed a handful of times. This sequence joins TRBV15 and TRBJ1-2, with 7 bases lining up with TRBD1. The CDR3 has 15 amino acids. CDR1 LNHNV and CDR2 YYDKDF come from the germline V gene (reference sequence). V dropped 3 bases and J dropped 4; count of bases not matched to a gene: 8. This chain's CDR3 is CATSREGAGIYGYTF. The CDR3 DNA is TGTGCCACCAGCAGGGAGGGGGCGGGGATCTATGGCTACACCTTC.

The chain employs TRBV29-1 and TRBJ2-1, with 8 bases that match TRBD2. V trimming: 7 bases; J trimming: 7 bases; junction bases outside the gene matches: 9. There are 13 residues in the CDR3. CDR1 and CDR2 from the germline V gene are SQVTM and ANQGSEA. The CDR3 is CSAGGAGLNEQFF. The DNA of the CDR3 is TGCAGCGCCGGGGGGGCCGGTCTGAATGAGCAGTTCTTC.

The chain joins TRBV4-2 to TRBJ2-3; 8 bases agree with TRBD1. The length of the CDR3 is 14 residues. Trimming cost V 3 bases and J 4 bases; bases outside gene matches: 3. CDR1 is LGHNA and CDR2 is YNFKEQ in the germline V gene. The CDR3 DNA reads as TGTGCCAGCAGCCACAGGGGGCCCGCAGATACGCAGTATTTT. Its translation is CASSHRGPADTQYF.

The J gene is TRBJ1-3, the V gene TRBV2; possible D gene TRBD1, 5 bases. The CDR3 covers 15 residues. V lost 2 bases, J lost 0 bases, and 8 bases lay in between. Germline CDR1 SNHLY, CDR2 FYNNEI. CDR3 loop: CASSEQGNSGNTIYF. CDR3 nucleotide sequence: TGTGCCAGCAGTGAACAGGGCAACTCTGGAAACACCATATATTTT.

V and J are TRBV5-4 and TRBJ1-5; D gene unclear. Trimming stripped 0 bases from V and 4 bases from J, with 5 bases between. This CDR3 spans 13 amino acids. Germline V gene data show CDR1 as SGHNT and CDR2 as YYREEE (reference sequence). CDR3 DNA sequence: TGTGCCAGCAGCTTGGGCCAGAATCAGCCCCAGCATTTT. The encoded protein is CASSLGQNQPQHF.